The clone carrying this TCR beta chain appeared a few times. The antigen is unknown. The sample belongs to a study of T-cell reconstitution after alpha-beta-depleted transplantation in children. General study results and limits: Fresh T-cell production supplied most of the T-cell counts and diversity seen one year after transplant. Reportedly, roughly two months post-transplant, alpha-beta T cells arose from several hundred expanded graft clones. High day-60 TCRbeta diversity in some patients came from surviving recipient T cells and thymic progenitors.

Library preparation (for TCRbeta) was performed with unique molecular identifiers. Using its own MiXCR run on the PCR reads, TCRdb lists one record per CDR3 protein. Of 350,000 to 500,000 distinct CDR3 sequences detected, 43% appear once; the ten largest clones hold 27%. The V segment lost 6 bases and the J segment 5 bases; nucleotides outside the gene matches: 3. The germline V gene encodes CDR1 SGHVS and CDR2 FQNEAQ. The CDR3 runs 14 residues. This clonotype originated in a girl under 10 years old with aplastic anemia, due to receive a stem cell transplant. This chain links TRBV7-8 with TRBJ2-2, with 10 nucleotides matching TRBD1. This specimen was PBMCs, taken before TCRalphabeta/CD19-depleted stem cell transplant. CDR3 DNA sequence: TGTGCCAGCAGAGACAGGGGGCAAACCGGGGAGCTGTTTTTT. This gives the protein CASRDRGQTGELFF.